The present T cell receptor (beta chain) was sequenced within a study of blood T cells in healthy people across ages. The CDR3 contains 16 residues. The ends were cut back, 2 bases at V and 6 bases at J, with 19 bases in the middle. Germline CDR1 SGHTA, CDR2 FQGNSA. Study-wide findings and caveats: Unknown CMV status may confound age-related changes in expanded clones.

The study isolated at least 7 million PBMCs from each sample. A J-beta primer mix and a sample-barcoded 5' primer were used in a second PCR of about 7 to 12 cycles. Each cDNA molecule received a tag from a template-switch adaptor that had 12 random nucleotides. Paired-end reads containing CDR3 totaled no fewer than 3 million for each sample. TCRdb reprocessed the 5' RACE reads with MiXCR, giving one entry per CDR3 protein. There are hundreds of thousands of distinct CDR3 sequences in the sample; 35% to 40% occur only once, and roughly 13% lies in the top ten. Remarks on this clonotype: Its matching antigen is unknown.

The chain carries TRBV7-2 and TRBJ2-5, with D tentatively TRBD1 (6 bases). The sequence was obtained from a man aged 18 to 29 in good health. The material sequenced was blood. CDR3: CASSLFLGARPKTQYF. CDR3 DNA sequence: TGTGCCAGCAGCTTATTCCTGGGGGCGCGTCCGAAGACCCAGTACTTC. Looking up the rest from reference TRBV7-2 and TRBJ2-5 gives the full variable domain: GAGVSQSPSNKVTEKGKDVELRCDPISGHTALYWYRQSLGQGLEFLIYFQGNSAPDKSGLPSDRFSAERTGGSVSTLTIQRTQQEDSAVYLCASSLFLGARPKTQYFGPGTRLLVL.